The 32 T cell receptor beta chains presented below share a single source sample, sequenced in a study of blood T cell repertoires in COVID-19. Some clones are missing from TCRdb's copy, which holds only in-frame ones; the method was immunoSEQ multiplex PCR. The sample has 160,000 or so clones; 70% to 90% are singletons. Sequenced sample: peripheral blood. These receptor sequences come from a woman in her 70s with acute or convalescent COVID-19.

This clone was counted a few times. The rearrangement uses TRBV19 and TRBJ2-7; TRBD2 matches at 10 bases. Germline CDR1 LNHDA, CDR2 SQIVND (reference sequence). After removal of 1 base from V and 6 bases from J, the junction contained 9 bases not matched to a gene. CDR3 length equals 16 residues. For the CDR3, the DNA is TGTGCCAGTAGTATAGCTTCCCTAGCGGGAGTCTCCGAGCAGTACTTC. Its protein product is CASSIASLAGVSEQYF.

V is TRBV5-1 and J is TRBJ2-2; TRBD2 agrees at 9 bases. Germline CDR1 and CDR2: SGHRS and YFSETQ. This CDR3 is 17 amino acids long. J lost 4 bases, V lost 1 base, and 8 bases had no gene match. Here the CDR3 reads CASSLSGSGRGTGELFF. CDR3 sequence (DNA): TGCGCCAGCAGCTTGAGCGGTAGCGGGAGAGGCACCGGGGAGCTGTTTTTT.

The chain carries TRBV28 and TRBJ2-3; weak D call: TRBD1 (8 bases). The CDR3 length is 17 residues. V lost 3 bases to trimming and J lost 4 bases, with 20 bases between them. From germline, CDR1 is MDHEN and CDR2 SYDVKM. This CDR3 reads CASSFRGGGTGPDTQYF. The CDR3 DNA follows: TGTGCCAGCAGTTTTAGGGGGGGTGGGACAGGTCCAGATACGCAGTATTTT.

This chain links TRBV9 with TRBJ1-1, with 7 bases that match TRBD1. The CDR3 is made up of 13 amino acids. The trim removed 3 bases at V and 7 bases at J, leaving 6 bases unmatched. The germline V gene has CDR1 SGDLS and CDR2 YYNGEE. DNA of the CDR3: TGTGCCAGCAGCGCTAGATGGACAGGTGAAGCTTTCTTT. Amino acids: CASSARWTGEAFF.

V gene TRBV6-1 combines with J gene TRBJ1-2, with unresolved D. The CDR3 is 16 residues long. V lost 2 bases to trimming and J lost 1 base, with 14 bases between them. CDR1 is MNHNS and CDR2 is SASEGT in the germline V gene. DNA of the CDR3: TGTGCCAGCAGTGAATCCCTTTTTGGGAGTAACTATGGCTACACCTTC. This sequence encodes CASSESLFGSNYGYTF.

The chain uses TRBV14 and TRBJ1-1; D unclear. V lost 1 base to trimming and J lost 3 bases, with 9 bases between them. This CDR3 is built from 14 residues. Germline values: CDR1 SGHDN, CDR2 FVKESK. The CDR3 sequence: CASSQGNRYTEAFF. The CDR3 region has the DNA TGTGCCAGCAGCCAAGGTAACAGATACACTGAAGCTTTCTTT.

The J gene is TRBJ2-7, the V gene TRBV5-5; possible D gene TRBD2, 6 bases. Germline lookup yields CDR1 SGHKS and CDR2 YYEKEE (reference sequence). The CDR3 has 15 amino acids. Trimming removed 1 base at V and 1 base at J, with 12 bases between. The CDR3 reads CASSLRNLASYEQYF. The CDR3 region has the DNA TGTGCCAGCAGCTTGAGAAACCTAGCGTCCTACGAGCAGTACTTC.

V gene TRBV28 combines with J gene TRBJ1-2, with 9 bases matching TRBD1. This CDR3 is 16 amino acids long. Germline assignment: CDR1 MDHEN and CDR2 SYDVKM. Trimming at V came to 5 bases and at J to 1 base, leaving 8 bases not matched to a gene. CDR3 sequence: CASSVDRGFFNYGYTF. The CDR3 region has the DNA TGTGCCAGCAGTGTCGACAGGGGGTTCTTTAACTATGGCTACACCTTC.

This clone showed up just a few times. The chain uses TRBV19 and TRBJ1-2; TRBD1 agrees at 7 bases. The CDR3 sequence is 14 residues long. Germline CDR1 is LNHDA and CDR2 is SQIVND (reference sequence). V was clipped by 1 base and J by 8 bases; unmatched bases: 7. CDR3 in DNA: TGTGCCAGTAGTATAGGGACAGGACCCTCCGGCTACACCTTC. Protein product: CASSIGTGPSGYTF.

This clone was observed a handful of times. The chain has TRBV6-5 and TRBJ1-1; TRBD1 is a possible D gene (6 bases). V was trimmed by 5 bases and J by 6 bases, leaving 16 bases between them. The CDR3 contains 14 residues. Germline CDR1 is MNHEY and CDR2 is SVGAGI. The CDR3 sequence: CASSTGGHGAEAFF. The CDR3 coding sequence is TGTGCCAGCAGTACGGGGGGGCATGGCGCTGAAGCTTTCTTT.

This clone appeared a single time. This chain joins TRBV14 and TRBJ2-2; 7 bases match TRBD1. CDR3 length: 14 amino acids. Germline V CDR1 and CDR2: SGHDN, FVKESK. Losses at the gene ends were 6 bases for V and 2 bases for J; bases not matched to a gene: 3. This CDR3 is CASRRQGNTGELFF. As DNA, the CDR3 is TGTGCCAGCAGAAGACAGGGTAACACCGGGGAGCTGTTTTTT.

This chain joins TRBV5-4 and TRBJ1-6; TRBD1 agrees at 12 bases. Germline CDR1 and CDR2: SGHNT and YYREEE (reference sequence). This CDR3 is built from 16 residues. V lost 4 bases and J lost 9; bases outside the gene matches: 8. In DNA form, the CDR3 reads TGTGCCAGCAGCCCGGGACAGGGGGCAGTAAGTTCACCCCTCCACTTT. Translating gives CASSPGQGAVSSPLHF.

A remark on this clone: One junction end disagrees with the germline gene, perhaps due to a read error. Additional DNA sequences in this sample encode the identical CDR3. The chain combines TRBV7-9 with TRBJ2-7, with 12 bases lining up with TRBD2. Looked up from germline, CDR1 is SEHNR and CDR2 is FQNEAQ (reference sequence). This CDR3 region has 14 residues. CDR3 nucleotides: TGTGCCAGCAGCCTAGCGGGAGGGTCCTACGAGCAGTACTTC. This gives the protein CASSLAGGSYEQYF.

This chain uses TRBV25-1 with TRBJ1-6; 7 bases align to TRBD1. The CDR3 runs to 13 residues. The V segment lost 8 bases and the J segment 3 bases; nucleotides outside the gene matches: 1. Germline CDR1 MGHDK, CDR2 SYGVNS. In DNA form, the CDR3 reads TGTGCCAGCGGGACAGACTATAATTCACCCCTCCACTTT. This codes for CASGTDYNSPLHF.

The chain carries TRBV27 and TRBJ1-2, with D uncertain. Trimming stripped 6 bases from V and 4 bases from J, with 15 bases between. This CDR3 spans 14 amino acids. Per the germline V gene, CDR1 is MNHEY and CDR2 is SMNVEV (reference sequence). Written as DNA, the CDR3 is TGTGCCAGCAGCAACCTCGGAGGGCGCTATGGCTACACCTTC. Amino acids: CASSNLGGRYGYTF.

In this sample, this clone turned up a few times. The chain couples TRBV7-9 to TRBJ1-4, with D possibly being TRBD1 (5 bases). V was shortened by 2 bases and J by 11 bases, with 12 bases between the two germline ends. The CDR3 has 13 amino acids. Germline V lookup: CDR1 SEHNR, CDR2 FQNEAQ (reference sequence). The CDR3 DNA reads TGTGCCAGCAGCTTACAGGGTATCGGGAAACTGTTTTTT. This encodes CASSLQGIGKLFF.

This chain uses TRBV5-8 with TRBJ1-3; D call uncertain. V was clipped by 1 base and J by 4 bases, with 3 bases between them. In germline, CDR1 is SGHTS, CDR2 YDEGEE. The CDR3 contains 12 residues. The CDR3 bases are TGTGCCAGCAGCTTGTCAGGAAACACCATATATTTT. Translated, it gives CASSLSGNTIYF. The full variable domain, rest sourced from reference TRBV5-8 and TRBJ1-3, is EAGVTQSPTHLIKTRGQQATLRCSPISGHTSVYWYQQALGLGLQFLLWYDEGEERNRGNFPPRFSGRQFPNYSSELNVNALELEDSALYLCASSLSGNTIYFGEGSWLTVV.

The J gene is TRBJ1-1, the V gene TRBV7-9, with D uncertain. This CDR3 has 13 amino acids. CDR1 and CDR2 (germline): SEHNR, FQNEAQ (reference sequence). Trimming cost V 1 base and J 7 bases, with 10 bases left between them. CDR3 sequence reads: CASSLDIRSEAFF. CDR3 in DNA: TGTGCCAGCAGCTTAGACATCCGGAGTGAAGCTTTCTTT.

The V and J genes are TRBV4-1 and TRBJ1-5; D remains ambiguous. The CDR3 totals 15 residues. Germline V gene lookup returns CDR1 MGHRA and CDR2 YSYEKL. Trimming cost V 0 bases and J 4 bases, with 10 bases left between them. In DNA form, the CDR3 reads TGCGCCAGCAGCCAAGATCTCGGCAGGAATCAGCCCCAGCATTTT. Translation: CASSQDLGRNQPQHF.

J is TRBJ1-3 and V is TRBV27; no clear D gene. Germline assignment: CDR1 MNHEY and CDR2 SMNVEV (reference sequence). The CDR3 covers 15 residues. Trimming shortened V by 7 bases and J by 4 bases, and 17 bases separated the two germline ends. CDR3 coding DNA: TGTGCCAGCAAAGCTGGCCGCTGGGCAGGAAACACCATATATTTT. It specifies CASKAGRWAGNTIYF.

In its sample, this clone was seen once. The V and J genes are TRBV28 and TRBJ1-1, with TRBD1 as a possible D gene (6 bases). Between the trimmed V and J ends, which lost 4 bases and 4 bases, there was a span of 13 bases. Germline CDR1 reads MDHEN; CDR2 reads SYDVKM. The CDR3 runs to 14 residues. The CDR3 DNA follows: TGTGCCAGCAGTTCCTCAGGGGCCCCCACTGAAGCTTTCTTT. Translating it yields CASSSSGAPTEAFF.

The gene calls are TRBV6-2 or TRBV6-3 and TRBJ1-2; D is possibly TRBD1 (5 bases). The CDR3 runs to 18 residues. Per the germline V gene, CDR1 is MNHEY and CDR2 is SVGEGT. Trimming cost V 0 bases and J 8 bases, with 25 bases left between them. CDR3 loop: CASSYSKGVVPLKNGYTF. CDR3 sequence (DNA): TGTGCCAGCAGTTACTCAAAAGGGGTCGTCCCCCTTAAGAACGGCTACACCTTC.

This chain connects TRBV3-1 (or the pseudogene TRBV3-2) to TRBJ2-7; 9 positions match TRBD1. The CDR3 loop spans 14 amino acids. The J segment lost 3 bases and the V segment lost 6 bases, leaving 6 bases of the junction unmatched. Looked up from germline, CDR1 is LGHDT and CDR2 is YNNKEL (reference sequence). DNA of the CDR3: TGTGCCAGCAGGGGGACAGGGCAACTCTACGAGCAGTACTTC. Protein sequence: CASRGTGQLYEQYF.

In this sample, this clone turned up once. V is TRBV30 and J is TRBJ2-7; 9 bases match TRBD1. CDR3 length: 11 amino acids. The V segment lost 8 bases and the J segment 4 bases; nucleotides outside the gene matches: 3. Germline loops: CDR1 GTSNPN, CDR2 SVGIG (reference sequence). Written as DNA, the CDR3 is TGTGCCCGTGGACAGGGGTACGAGCAGTACTTC. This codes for CARGQGYEQYF.

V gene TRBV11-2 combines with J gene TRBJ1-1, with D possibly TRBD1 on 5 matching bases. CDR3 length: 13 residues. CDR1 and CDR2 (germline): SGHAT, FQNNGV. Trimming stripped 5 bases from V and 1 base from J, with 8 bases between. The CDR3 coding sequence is TGTGCCAGCAGCGCCCAGGGGAACACTGAAGCTTTCTTT. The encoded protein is CASSAQGNTEAFF.

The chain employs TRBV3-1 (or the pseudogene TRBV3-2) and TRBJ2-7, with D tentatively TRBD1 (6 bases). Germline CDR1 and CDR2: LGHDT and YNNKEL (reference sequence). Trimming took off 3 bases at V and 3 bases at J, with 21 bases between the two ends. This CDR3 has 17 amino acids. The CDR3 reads CASSHETGGLYRYEQYF. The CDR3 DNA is TGTGCCAGCAGCCATGAGACAGGAGGACTTTATCGCTACGAGCAGTACTTC.

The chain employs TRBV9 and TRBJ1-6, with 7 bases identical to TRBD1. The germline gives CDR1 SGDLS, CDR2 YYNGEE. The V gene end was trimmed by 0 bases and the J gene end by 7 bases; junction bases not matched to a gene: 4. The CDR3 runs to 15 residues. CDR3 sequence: CASSVDGTANSPLHF. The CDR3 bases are TGTGCCAGCAGCGTAGATGGGACAGCGAATTCACCCCTCCACTTT.

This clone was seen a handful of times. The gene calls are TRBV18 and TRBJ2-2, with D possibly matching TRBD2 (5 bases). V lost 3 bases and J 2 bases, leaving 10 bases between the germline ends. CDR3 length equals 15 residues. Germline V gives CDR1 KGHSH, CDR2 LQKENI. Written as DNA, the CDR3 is TGTGCCAGCTCACCGCCCGGACTTAACACCGGGGAGCTGTTTTTT. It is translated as CASSPPGLNTGELFF.

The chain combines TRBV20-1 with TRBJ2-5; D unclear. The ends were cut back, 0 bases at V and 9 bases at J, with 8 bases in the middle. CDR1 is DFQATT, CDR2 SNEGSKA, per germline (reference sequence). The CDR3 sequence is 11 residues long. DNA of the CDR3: TGCAGTGCTAGAGATTTGAGTGCCCAGTACTTC. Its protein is CSARDLSAQYF.

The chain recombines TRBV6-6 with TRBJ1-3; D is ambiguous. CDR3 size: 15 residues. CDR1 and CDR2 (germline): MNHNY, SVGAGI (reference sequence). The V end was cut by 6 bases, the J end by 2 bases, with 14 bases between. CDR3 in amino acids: CASRLLEGTGNTIYF. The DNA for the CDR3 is TGTGCCAGCAGATTACTGGAGGGAACTGGAAACACCATATATTTT.

The CDR3 DNA reads TGCAGCGCCCGGGACAGCGGGGGGGAGACCCAGTACTTC. Protein product: CSARDSGGETQYF. The rearrangement uses TRBV29-1 and TRBJ2-5; 9 bases are a match to TRBD2. This CDR3 is 13 amino acids long. Germline trimming cut 7 bases from V and 5 bases from J; bases unmatched to any gene: 8. CDR1 is SQVTM and CDR2 is ANQGSEA in the germline V gene.

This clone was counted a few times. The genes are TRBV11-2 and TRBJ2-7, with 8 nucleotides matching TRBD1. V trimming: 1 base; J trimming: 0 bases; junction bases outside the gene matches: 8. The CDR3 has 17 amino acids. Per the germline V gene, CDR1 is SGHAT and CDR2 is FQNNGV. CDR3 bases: TGTGCCAGCAGCTTAGGACGGACAGGGCATACCTCCTACGAGCAGTACTTC. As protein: CASSLGRTGHTSYEQYF.